This T cell receptor beta chain was captured in a study of T-cell reconstitution after alpha-beta-depleted transplantation in children. General study results and limits: The study traced high day-60 TCRbeta diversity in some patients to surviving recipient T cells and thymic progenitors.

The CDR3 contains 16 residues. The V gene's germline CDR1 is SEHNR and CDR2 FQNEAQ (reference sequence). The junction had 8 bases not matched to a gene; V was cut back by 4 bases and J by 4 bases. Preparing the TCRbeta library involved the use of unique molecular identifiers. TCRdb passed the PCR reads through MiXCR, listing each CDR3 protein once. The sample has about 200,000 distinct CDR3 sequences; around 7% are singletons. As to this clonotype: Its specificity is not known.

V usage is TRBV7-9 and J usage is TRBJ2-1; 9 bases fit TRBD2. The sequence derives from a boy between 2 and 15 years old with acute lymphoblastic leukemia, due to receive a stem cell transplant. The source material was PBMCs, sampled before TCRalphabeta/CD19-depleted stem cell transplant. CDR3 protein: CASSSKTSGGYNEQFF. Written as DNA, the CDR3 is TGTGCCAGCAGCTCTAAGACTAGCGGTGGGTACAATGAGCAGTTCTTC. Full variable domain (missing parts from reference TRBV7-9 and TRBJ2-1): DTGVSQNPRHKITKRGQNVTFRCDPISEHNRLYWYRQTLGQGPEFLTYFQNEAQLEKSRLLSDRFSAERPKGSFSTLEIQRTEQGDSAMYLCASSSKTSGGYNEQFFGPGTRLTVL.